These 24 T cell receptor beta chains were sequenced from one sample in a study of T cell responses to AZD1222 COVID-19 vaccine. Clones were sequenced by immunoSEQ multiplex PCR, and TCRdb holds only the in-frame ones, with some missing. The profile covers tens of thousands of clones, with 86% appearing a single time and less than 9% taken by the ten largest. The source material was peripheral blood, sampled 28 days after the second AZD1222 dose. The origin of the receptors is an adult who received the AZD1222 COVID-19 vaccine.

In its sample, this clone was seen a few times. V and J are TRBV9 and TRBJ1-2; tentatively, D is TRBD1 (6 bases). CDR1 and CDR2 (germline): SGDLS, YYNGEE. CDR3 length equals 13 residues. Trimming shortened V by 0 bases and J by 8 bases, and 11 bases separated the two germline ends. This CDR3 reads CASSVGGGGGYTF. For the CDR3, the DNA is TGTGCCAGCAGCGTAGGAGGGGGAGGAGGCTACACCTTC.

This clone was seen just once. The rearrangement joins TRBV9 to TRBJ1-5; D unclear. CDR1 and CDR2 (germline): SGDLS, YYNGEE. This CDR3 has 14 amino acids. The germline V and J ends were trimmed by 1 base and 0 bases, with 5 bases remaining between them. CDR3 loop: CASSVRDSNQPQHF. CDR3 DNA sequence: TGTGCCAGCAGCGTAAGGGATAGCAATCAGCCCCAGCATTTT.

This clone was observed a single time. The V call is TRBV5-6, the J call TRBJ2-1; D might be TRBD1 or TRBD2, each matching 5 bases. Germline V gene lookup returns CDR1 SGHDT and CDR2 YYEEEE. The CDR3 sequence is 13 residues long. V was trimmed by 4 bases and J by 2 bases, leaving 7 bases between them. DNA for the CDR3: TGTGCCAGCAGCCGAGGGGCCTACAATGAGCAGTTCTTC. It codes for CASSRGAYNEQFF.

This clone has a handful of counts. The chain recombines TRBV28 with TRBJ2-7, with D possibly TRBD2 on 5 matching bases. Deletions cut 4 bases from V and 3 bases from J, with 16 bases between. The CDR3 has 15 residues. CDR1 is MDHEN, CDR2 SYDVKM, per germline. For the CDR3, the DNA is TGTGCCAGCAGTTCCCCTAGCTCGAAGTTCTACGAGCAGTACTTC. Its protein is CASSSPSSKFYEQYF.

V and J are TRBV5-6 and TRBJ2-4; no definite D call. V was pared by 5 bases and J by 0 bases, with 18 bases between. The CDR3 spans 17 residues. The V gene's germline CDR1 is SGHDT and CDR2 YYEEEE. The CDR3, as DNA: TGTGCCAGCAGTTCCGTCACAGAGAGAATAGCCAAAAACATTCAGTACTTC. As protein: CASSSVTERIAKNIQYF.

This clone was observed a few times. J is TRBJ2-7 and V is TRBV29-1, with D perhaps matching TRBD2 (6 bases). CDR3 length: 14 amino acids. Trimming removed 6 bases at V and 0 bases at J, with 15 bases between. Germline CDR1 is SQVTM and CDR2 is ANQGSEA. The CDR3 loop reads CSVAGRESSYEQYF. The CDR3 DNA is TGCAGCGTCGCCGGACGGGAGAGCTCCTACGAGCAGTACTTC.

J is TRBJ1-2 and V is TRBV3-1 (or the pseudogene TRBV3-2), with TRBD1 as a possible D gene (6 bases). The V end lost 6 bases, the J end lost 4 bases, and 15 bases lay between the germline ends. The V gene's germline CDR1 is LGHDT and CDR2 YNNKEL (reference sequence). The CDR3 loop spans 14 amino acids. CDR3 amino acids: CASSFTGTGYGYTF. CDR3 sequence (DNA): TGTGCCAGCAGTTTTACAGGGACGGGCTATGGCTACACCTTC.

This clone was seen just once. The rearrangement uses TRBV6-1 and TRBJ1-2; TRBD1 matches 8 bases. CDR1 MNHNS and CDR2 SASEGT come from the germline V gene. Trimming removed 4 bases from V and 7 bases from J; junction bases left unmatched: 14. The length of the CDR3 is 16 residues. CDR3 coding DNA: TGTGCCAGCAGTGCTACCCCAGGGGGGACAGGAATTGGCTACACCTTC. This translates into CASSATPGGTGIGYTF.

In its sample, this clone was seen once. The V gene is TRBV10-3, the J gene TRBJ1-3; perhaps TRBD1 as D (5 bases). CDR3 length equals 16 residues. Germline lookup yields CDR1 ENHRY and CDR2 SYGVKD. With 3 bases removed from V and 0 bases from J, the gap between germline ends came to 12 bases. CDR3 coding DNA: TGTGCCATCAGTGAACAGGTCGGCCTCTCTGGAAACACCATATATTTT. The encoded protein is CAISEQVGLSGNTIYF.

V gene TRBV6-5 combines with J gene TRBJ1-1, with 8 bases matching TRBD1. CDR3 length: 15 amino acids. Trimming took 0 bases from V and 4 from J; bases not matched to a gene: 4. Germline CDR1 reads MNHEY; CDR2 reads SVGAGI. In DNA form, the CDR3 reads TGTGCCAGCAGTTACTCCCGACAGGGGCCCACTGAAGCTTTCTTT. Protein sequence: CASSYSRQGPTEAFF.

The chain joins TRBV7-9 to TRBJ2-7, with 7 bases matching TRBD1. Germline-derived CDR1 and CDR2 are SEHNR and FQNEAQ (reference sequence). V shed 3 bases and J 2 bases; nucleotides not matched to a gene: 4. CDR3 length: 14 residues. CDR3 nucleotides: TGTGCCAGCAGCTTGGGACAGTCCACCTACGAGCAGTACTTC. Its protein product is CASSLGQSTYEQYF. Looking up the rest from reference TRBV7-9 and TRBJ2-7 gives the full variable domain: DTGVSQNPRHKITKRGQNVTFRCDPISEHNRLYWYRQTLGQGPEFLTYFQNEAQLEKSRLLSDRFSAERPKGSFSTLEIQRTEQGDSAMYLCASSLGQSTYEQYFGPGTRLTVT.

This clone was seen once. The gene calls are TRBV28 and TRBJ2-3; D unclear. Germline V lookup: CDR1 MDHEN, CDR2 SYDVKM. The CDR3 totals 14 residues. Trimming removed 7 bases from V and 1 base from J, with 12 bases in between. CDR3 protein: CASTPGRRTDTQYF. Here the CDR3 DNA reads TGTGCCAGCACCCCGGGCCGTCGCACAGATACGCAGTATTTT.

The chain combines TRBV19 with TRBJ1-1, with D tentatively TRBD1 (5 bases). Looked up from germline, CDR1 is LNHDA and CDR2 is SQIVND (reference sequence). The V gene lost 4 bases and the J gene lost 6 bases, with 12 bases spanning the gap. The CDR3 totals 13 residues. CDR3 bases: TGTGCCAGTAGTAGGGGCGGGGGAGCTGAAGCTTTCTTT. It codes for CASSRGGGAEAFF.

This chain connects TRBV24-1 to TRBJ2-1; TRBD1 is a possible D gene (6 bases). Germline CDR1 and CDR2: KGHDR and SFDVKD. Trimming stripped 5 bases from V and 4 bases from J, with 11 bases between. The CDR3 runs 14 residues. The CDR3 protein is CATSGQDAYNEQFF. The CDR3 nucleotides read TGTGCCACCAGTGGACAGGACGCATACAATGAGCAGTTCTTC.

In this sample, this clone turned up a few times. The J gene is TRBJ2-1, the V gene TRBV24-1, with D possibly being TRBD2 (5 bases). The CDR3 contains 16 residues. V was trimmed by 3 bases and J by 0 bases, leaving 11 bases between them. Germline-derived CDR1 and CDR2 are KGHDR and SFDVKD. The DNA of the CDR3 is TGTGCCACCAGTGATAGTATGGGGAGCTCCTACAATGAGCAGTTCTTC. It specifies CATSDSMGSSYNEQFF.

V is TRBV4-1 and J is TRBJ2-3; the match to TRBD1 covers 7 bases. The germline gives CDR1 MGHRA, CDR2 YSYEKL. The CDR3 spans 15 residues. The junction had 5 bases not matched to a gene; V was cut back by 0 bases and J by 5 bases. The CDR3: CASSQDDRDGDTQYF. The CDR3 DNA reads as TGCGCCAGCAGCCAAGATGACAGGGATGGAGATACGCAGTATTTT.

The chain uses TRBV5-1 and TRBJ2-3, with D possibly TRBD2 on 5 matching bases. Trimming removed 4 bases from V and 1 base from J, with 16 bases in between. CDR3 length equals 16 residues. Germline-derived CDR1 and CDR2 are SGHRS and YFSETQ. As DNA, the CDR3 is TGCGCCAGCAGCAGGTCTGGCGGGCTAGGCACAGATACGCAGTATTTT. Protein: CASSRSGGLGTDTQYF.

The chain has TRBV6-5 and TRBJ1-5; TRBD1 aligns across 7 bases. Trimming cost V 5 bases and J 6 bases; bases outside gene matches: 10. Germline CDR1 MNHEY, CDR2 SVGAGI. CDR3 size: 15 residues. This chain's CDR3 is CASSLQTGEGQPQHF. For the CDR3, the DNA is TGTGCCAGCAGTCTCCAAACAGGGGAAGGTCAGCCCCAGCATTTT.

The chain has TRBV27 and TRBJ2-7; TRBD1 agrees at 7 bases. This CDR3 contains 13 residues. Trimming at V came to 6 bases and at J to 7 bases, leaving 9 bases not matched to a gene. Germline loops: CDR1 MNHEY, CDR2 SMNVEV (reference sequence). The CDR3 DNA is TGTGCCAGCAGCCGAAGGACAGGCTGGGAGCAGTACTTC. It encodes CASSRRTGWEQYF.

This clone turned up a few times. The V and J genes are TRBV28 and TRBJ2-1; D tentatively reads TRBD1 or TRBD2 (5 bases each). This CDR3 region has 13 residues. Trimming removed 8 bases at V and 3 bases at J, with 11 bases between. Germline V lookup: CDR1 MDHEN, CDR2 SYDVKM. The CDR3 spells CASSGTHYNEQFF. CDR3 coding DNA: TGTGCCAGCTCGGGGACCCACTACAATGAGCAGTTCTTC.

The CDR3 reads CASSLGPGSYEQYF. Written as DNA, the CDR3 is TGTGCCAGCAGCTTAGGGCCAGGGTCCTACGAGCAGTACTTC. The rearrangement joins TRBV7-2 to TRBJ2-7, with a tentative D call TRBD1 (5 bases). The V end was cut by 1 base, the J end by 1 base, with 8 bases between. From germline, CDR1 is SGHTA and CDR2 FQGNSA. The CDR3 covers 14 residues.

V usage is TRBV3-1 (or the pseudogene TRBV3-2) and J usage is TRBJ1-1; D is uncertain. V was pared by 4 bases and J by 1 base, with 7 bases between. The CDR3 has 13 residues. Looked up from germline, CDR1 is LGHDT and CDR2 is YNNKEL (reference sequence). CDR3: CASSRPANTEAFF. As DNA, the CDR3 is TGTGCCAGCAGCCGGCCGGCGAACACTGAAGCTTTCTTT.

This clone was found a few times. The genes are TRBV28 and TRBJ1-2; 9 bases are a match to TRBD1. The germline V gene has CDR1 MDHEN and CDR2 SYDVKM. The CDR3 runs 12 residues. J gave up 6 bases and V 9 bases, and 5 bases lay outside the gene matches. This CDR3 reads CASKTGGNGYTF. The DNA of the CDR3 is TGTGCCAGTAAGACAGGGGGAAATGGCTACACCTTC.

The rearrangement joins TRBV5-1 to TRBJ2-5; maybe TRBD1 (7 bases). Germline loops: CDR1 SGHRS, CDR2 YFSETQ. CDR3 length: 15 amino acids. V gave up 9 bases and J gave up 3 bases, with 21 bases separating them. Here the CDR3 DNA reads TGCGCCACCTCGACTCAGAGCAGGGGGGAAGAGACCCAGTACTTC. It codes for CATSTQSRGEETQYF. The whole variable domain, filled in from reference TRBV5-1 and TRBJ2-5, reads KAGVTQTPRYLIKTRGQQVTLSCSPISGHRSVSWYQQTPGQGLQFLFEYFSETQRNKGNFPGRFSGRQFSNSRSEMNVSTLELGDSALYLCATSTQSRGEETQYFGPGTRLLVL.